The clone carrying this TCR beta chain appeared many times. TCRdb re-called the 5' RACE reads with MiXCR, one entry per CDR3 protein. The table has about 51,000 distinct CDR3 sequences, 16% seen once; the top ten hold under 4.5%. V lost 6 bases to trimming and J lost 6 bases, with 18 bases between them. Germline-derived CDR1 and CDR2 are LGHDT and YNNKEL (reference sequence). The CDR3 consists of 15 residues. This sample stems from a study of neurological immune-mediated disorders. Sequenced material: PBMCs. The receptor was isolated from a man aged 60 to 75 in good health. The V and J genes are TRBV3-1 and TRBJ2-1; D perhaps matches TRBD1 (6 bases). CDR3 nucleotides: TGTGCCAGCAGTCTAGAAGGCAGGGGAAGCAATGAGCAGTTCTTC. Translated: CASSLEGRGSNEQFF.